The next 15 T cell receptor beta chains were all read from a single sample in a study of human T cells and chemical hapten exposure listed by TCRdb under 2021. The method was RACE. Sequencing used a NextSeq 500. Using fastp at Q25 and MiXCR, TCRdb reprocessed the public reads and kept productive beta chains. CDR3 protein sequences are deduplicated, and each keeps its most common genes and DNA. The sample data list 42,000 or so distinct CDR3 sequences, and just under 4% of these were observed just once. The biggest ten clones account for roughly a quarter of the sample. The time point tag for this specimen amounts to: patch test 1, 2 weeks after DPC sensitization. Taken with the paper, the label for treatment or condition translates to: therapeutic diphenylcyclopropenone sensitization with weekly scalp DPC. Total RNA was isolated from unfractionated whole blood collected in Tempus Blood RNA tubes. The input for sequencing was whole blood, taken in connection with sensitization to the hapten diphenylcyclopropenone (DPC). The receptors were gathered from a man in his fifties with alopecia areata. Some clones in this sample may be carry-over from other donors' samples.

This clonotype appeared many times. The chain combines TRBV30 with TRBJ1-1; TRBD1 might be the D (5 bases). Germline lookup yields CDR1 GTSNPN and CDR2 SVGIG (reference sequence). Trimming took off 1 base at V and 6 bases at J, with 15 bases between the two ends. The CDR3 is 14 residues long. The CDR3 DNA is TGTGCCTGGAGTGGGGGGGGGGAGGCTTCTGAAGCTTTCTTT. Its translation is CAWSGGGEASEAFF.

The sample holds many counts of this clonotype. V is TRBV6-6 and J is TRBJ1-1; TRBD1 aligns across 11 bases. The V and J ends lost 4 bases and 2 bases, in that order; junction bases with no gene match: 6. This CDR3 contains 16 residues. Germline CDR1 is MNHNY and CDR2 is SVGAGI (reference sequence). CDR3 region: CASSWGQGGYNTEAFF. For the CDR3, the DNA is TGTGCCAGCAGTTGGGGACAGGGGGGATATAACACTGAAGCTTTCTTT.

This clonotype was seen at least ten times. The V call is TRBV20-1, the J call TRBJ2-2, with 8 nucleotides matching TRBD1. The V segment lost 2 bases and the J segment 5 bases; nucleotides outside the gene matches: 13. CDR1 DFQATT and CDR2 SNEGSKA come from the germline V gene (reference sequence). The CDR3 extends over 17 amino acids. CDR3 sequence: CSARRPDQTGVTGELFF. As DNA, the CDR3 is TGCAGTGCTAGAAGGCCTGATCAGACAGGGGTTACCGGGGAGCTGTTTTTT.

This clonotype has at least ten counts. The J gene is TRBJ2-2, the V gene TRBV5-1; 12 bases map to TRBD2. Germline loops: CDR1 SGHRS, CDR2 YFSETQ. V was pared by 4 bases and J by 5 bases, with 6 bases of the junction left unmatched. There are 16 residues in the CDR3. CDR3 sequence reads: CASSVTSGSSTGELFF. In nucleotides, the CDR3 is TGCGCCAGCAGCGTGACTAGCGGGAGTTCAACCGGGGAGCTGTTTTTT.

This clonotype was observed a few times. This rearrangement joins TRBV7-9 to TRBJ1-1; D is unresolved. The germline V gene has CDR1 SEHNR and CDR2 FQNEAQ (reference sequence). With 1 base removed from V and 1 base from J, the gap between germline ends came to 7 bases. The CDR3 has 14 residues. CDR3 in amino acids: CASSLEKSNTEAFF. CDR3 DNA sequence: TGTGCCAGCAGCTTAGAGAAGTCGAACACTGAAGCTTTCTTT.

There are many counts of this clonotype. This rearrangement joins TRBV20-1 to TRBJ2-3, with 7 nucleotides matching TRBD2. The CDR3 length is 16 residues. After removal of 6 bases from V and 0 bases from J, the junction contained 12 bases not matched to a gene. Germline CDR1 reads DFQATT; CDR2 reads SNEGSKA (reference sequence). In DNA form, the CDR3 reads TGCAGTGCCTACCGGGGTCTAGCGGAGAGCACAGATACGCAGTATTTT. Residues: CSAYRGLAESTDTQYF.

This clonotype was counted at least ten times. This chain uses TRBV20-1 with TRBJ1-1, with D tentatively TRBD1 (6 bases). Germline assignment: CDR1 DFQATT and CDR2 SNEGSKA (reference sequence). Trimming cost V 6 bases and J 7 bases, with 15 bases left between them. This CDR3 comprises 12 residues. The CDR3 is CSAPDRTSEAFF. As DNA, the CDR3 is TGCAGTGCACCCGACAGGACCAGTGAAGCTTTCTTT.

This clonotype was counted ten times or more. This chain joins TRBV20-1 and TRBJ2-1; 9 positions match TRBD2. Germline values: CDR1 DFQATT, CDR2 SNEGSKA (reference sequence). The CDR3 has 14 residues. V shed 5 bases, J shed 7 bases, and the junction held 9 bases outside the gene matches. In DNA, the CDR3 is TGCAGTGCTGGATTAGCGGGAGATGGGAATGAGCAGTTCTTC. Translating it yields CSAGLAGDGNEQFF.

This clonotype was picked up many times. The CDR3 DNA reads as TGTGCCAGTAGTGCCGGACAGGGGGCCGGCGAGCAGTACTTC. This codes for CASSAGQGAGEQYF. V usage is TRBV19 and J usage is TRBJ2-7; 11 bases agree with TRBD1. There are 14 residues in the CDR3. With 5 bases clipped from V and 6 bases from J, the junction kept 6 bases outside the gene matches. The germline V gene has CDR1 LNHDA and CDR2 SQIVND (reference sequence).

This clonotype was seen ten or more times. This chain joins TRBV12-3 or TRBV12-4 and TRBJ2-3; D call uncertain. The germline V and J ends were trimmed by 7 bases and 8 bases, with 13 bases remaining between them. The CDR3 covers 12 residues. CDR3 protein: CASTSRDGTQYF. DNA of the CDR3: TGTGCCAGCACCTCCCGCGATGGTACGCAGTATTTT.

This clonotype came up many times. CDR3 region: CASSPRLAGVLVVHEQYF. In DNA, the CDR3 is TGTGCCAGCAGCCCAAGACTAGCGGGAGTCTTGGTTGTCCACGAGCAGTACTTC. The chain is built from TRBV6-6 and TRBJ2-7; TRBD2 aligns across 12 bases. Germline CDR1 MNHNY, CDR2 SVGAGI (reference sequence). V was pared by 6 bases and J by 5 bases, with 17 bases of the junction left unmatched. CDR3 length equals 18 residues.

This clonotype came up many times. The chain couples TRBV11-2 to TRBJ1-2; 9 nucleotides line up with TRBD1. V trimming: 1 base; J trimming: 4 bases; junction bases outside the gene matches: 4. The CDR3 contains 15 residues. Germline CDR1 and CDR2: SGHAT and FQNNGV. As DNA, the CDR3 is TGTGCCAGCAGCTTAGGCCGGGACAGGGCCTATGGCTACACCTTC. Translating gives CASSLGRDRAYGYTF.

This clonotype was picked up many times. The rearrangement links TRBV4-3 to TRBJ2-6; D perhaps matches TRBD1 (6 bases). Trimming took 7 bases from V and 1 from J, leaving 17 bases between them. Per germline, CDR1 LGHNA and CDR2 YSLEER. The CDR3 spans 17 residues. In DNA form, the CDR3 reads TGCGCCAGCACCTTCCAGGGGCGTTTATCTGGGGCCAACGTCCTGACTTTC. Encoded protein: CASTFQGRLSGANVLTF.

CDR3 nucleotides: TGTGCCAGCAGCTCCGGCACCTACGAGCAGTACTTC. Translating gives CASSSGTYEQYF. This chain joins TRBV3-1 and TRBJ2-7; no clear D gene. V was clipped by 5 bases and J by 2 bases, with 7 bases between them. Germline V gives CDR1 LGHDT, CDR2 YNNKEL (reference sequence). There are 12 residues in the CDR3.

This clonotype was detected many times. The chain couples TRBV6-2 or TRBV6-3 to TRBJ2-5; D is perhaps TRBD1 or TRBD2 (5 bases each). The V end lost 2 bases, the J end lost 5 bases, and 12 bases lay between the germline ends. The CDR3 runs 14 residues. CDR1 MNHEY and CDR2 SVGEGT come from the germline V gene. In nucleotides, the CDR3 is TGTGCCAGCAGTTACCCAGGGACGGGTGAGACCCAGTACTTC. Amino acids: CASSYPGTGETQYF.